This passage covers 30 T cell receptor beta chains from one sample sequenced in a study of cytomegalovirus exposure and HLA in healthy donors. The PCR was carried out with 60 Vbeta primers and 13 Jbeta primers. The protocol was immunoSEQ multiplex PCR, while the TCRdb copy is restricted to in-frame clones and leaves out a portion. The table has under 300,000 clones, roughly 85% seen once. The sample was PBMCs. The receptors were sampled from a middle-aged man in good health and CMV-seropositive.

This chain links TRBV27 with TRBJ2-3; 8 bases line up with TRBD2. Trimming removed 5 bases from V and 4 bases from J; junction bases left unmatched: 20. The CDR3 contains 19 residues. Germline V gene sequence: CDR1 MNHEY, CDR2 SMNVEV (reference sequence). CDR3 DNA sequence: TGTGCCAGCAGTATATTACCGGGACTAGATAGAGGGGGGGCAGATACGCAGTATTTT. This codes for CASSILPGLDRGGADTQYF.

This chain links TRBV5-4 with TRBJ1-1; 10 bases agree with TRBD1. This CDR3 spans 15 amino acids. The germline V gene encodes CDR1 SGHNT and CDR2 YYREEE (reference sequence). With V trimmed by 9 bases and J by 0 bases, 8 bases remained unmatched. The CDR3 DNA reads as TGTGCCATCGGGACAGGGGAATTTATGAACACTGAAGCTTTCTTT. Translated, it gives CAIGTGEFMNTEAFF.

The chain links TRBV27 to TRBJ2-7; 7 nucleotides line up with TRBD1. The length of the CDR3 is 16 residues. Per the germline V gene, CDR1 is MNHEY and CDR2 is SMNVEV (reference sequence). The trim removed 3 bases at V and 5 bases at J, leaving 13 bases unmatched. The CDR3 nucleotides are TGTGCCAGCAGTTTGGGCCCCGGGAAGGGGGCCGACGAGCAGTACTTC. Its protein is CASSLGPGKGADEQYF.

The rearrangement links TRBV6-1 to TRBJ2-3, with a weak D call TRBD1 (5 bases). Germline V gene lookup returns CDR1 MNHNS and CDR2 SASEGT. V was shortened by 10 bases and J by 2 bases, with 16 bases between the two germline ends. This CDR3 is built from 14 residues. Here the CDR3 DNA reads TGTGCCACCCTACCCACAGGTCCCACAGATACGCAGTATTTT. Translation: CATLPTGPTDTQYF.

This chain joins TRBV7-9 and TRBJ2-1, with no clear D. V shed 0 bases and J shed 10 bases, with 13 bases lying between them. CDR3 size: 14 residues. In germline, CDR1 is SEHNR, CDR2 FQNEAQ (reference sequence). This CDR3 reads CASSLALSRGEQFF. CDR3 bases: TGTGCCAGCAGCTTAGCTCTATCCCGCGGCGAGCAGTTCTTC.

A remark on this clone: One end of the junction is discordant with germline, which a read error may explain. Other DNA sequences from this sample encode an identical CDR3 as well. The gene calls are TRBV6-5 and TRBJ1-3; D perhaps matches TRBD1 (5 bases). The germline V gene encodes CDR1 MNHEY and CDR2 SVGAGI. CDR3 length: 13 amino acids. For the CDR3, the DNA is TGTGCCAGCAGCTACTTCCAGGGCTATGACATATATTTT. Translated: CASSYFQGYDIYF.

The V call is TRBV29-1, the J call TRBJ2-7; D call uncertain. The CDR3 covers 15 residues. Germline CDR1 SQVTM, CDR2 ANQGSEA. V shed 2 bases and J shed 0 bases, with 14 bases lying between them. The CDR3 DNA reads as TGCAGCGTTGAATTTCCGGGTCCGAGCTCCTACGAGCAGTACTTC. Its protein product is CSVEFPGPSSYEQYF.

V gene TRBV4-1 combines with J gene TRBJ2-3; the match to TRBD2 covers 10 bases. Germline CDR1 and CDR2: MGHRA and YSYEKL. The CDR3 extends over 15 amino acids. The V gene end was trimmed by 3 bases and the J gene end by 0 bases; junction bases not matched to a gene: 0. The CDR3 nucleotides are TGCGCCAGCAGCCAGACTAGCGGGAGCACAGATACGCAGTATTTT. Its protein product is CASSQTSGSTDTQYF.

This rearrangement joins TRBV4-1 to TRBJ2-3; tentatively, D is TRBD1 (7 bases). This CDR3 has 17 residues. Germline lookup yields CDR1 MGHRA and CDR2 YSYEKL. V was trimmed by 3 bases and J by 2 bases, leaving 18 bases between them. The CDR3 here is CASSHRPGDRYTDTQYF. CDR3 nucleotides: TGCGCCAGCAGCCACCGCCCGGGGGACAGATACACAGATACGCAGTATTTT.

This chain connects TRBV25-1 to TRBJ2-1; TRBD1 matches at 7 bases. The trim removed 4 bases at V and 2 bases at J, leaving 2 bases unmatched. This CDR3 has 14 amino acids. Germline values: CDR1 MGHDK, CDR2 SYGVNS. The CDR3 region has the DNA TGTGCCAGCAGTGTGCAGGGGGCCTACAATGAGCAGTTCTTC. It specifies CASSVQGAYNEQFF.

There are a few counts of this clone. The rearrangement joins TRBV28 to TRBJ1-4; D remains unclear. This CDR3 has 11 amino acids. V was pared by 8 bases and J by 5 bases, with 6 bases between. CDR1 and CDR2 from the germline V gene are MDHEN and SYDVKM. The CDR3 DNA follows: TGTGCCAGCTCTACGAATGAAAAACTGTTTTTT. As protein: CASSTNEKLFF.

This chain uses TRBV7-9 with TRBJ1-3, with 7 bases lining up with TRBD1. The CDR3 is made up of 16 amino acids. In germline, CDR1 is SEHNR, CDR2 FQNEAQ (reference sequence). V was pared by 5 bases and J by 1 base, with 8 bases of the junction left unmatched. Here the CDR3 reads CASSASAGGSGNTIYF. CDR3 bases: TGTGCCAGCAGCGCTAGTGCAGGGGGGTCTGGAAACACCATATATTTT.

This clone occurred a few times. V usage is TRBV7-2 and J usage is TRBJ1-4; D not resolved. The CDR3 runs to 17 residues. Germline V CDR1 and CDR2: SGHTA, FQGNSA. V was trimmed by 4 bases and J by 4 bases, leaving 19 bases between them. The CDR3 region is CASSSGPLPRFNEKLFF. Here the CDR3 DNA reads TGTGCCAGCAGCTCTGGGCCCCTCCCCCGCTTTAATGAAAAACTGTTTTTT.

This chain joins TRBV27 and TRBJ1-1; D is perhaps TRBD1 (6 bases). CDR3 length equals 14 residues. V shed 5 bases and J shed 1 base, with 11 bases lying between them. The germline V gene has CDR1 MNHEY and CDR2 SMNVEV (reference sequence). CDR3 in DNA: TGTGCCAGCAGTCGAAGGACAGAGAACACTGAAGCTTTCTTT. Protein: CASSRRTENTEAFF.

The chain carries TRBV9 and TRBJ2-2; TRBD1 aligns across 9 bases. Germline-derived CDR1 and CDR2 are SGDLS and YYNGEE. The length of the CDR3 is 16 residues. Trimming at V came to 4 bases and at J to 7 bases, leaving 11 bases not matched to a gene. CDR3 sequence reads: CASSPRDRAYGGELFF. The CDR3, as DNA: TGTGCCAGCAGCCCCCGGGACAGGGCTTATGGCGGGGAGCTGTTTTTT.

The V gene is TRBV4-1, the J gene TRBJ2-7, with D possibly matching TRBD2 (7 bases). Trimming shortened V by 1 base and J by 0 bases, and 13 bases separated the two germline ends. The CDR3 runs 16 residues. CDR1 MGHRA and CDR2 YSYEKL come from the germline V gene. CDR3 sequence reads: CASSQVMGGASYEQYF. The CDR3 DNA reads as TGCGCCAGCAGCCAAGTGATGGGGGGGGCCTCCTACGAGCAGTACTTC.

The rearrangement uses TRBV28 and TRBJ1-4; 7 nucleotides align to TRBD1. The CDR3 is made up of 15 amino acids. The junction had 6 bases not matched to a gene; V was cut back by 5 bases and J by 3 bases. Germline V gene lookup returns CDR1 MDHEN and CDR2 SYDVKM. The CDR3 spells CASSTRQGPNEKLFF. As DNA, the CDR3 is TGTGCCAGCAGTACCCGACAGGGACCTAATGAAAAACTGTTTTTT.

About this clone itself: This sample also contains other DNA sequences that code for the same CDR3. The chain couples TRBV9 to TRBJ2-3, with 13 nucleotides matching TRBD2. CDR3 length: 16 residues. CDR1 is SGDLS and CDR2 is YYNGEE in the germline V gene. The V gene end was trimmed by 3 bases and the J gene end by 4 bases; junction bases not matched to a gene: 5. CDR3 residues: CASSAVLAGGADTQYF. The DNA for the CDR3 is TGTGCCAGCAGCGCCGTACTAGCGGGAGGGGCAGATACGCAGTATTTT. Filled out from reference TRBV9 and TRBJ2-3, the complete variable domain reads DSGVTQTPKHLITATGQRVTLRCSPRSGDLSVYWYQQSLDQGLQFLIQYYNGEERAKGNILERFSAQQFPDLHSELNLSSLELGDSALYFCASSAVLAGGADTQYFGPGTRLTVL.

In its sample, this clone was seen a few times. The rearrangement links TRBV27 to TRBJ1-1; 8 bases align to TRBD1. V shed 5 bases and J 3 bases; nucleotides not matched to a gene: 8. The CDR3 extends over 15 amino acids. Germline CDR1 MNHEY, CDR2 SMNVEV (reference sequence). The CDR3 sequence: CASSPYLDRDTEAFF. As DNA, the CDR3 is TGTGCCAGCAGTCCATACTTGGACAGGGACACTGAAGCTTTCTTT.

This clone was counted only a few times. CDR3: CASSPGHRLMNTEAFF. CDR3 coding DNA: TGTGCCAGCAGTCCAGGACATAGGCTCATGAACACTGAAGCTTTCTTT. The chain uses TRBV25-1 and TRBJ1-1, with D perhaps TRBD1 (5 bases). Trimming removed 5 bases at V and 0 bases at J, with 16 bases between. The CDR3 totals 16 residues. CDR1 and CDR2 (germline): MGHDK, SYGVNS.

With respect to this clone: Mismatch with germline at one junction end may stem from a read error. The chain recombines TRBV7-9 with TRBJ1-4; D unresolved. The germline CDR1 and CDR2 sequences are SEHNR and FQNEAQ (reference sequence). This CDR3 contains 14 residues. The CDR3 protein is CSSSLSHQDEKLFF. The CDR3 nucleotides are TGTTCCAGCAGCTTATCCCACCAGGATGAAAAACTGTTTTTT.

CDR3 sequence: CATLPNSGGNTEAFF. The CDR3 nucleotides read TGTGCCACCCTCCCAAATTCAGGGGGCAACACTGAAGCTTTCTTT. V usage is TRBV19 and J usage is TRBJ1-1; 8 nucleotides agree with TRBD1. The CDR3 has 15 residues. Looked up from germline, CDR1 is LNHDA and CDR2 is SQIVND (reference sequence). With V trimmed by 10 bases and J by 2 bases, 12 bases remained unmatched.

This sequence joins TRBV7-8 and TRBJ2-2; tentatively, D is TRBD1 (6 bases). The germline gives CDR1 SGHVS, CDR2 FQNEAQ. This CDR3 region has 16 residues. Deletions cut 2 bases from V and 2 bases from J, with 12 bases between. In nucleotides, the CDR3 is TGTGCCAGCAGCTTATGGGTAGGGGGAAACACCGGGGAGCTGTTTTTT. Translated: CASSLWVGGNTGELFF.

The genes are TRBV21-1 and TRBJ2-4; TRBD1 is taken as the D call from the table, unchecked against the DNA. TRBV21-1 is recorded as a pseudogene. CDR3 length: 16 amino acids. CDR3 sequence reads: CASSTVDRKSKNIQYF. The CDR3 DNA is TGTGCCAGCAGCACCGTGGACAGAAAAAGCAAAAACATTCAGTACTTC.

V gene TRBV28 combines with J gene TRBJ2-7; 8 positions agree with TRBD1. The V gene's germline CDR1 is MDHEN and CDR2 SYDVKM. The CDR3 loop spans 14 amino acids. Trimming at V came to 5 bases and at J to 4 bases, leaving 7 bases not matched to a gene. CDR3 amino acids: CASSIGQGPYEQYF. CDR3 DNA: TGTGCCAGCAGTATAGGACAGGGCCCGTACGAGCAGTACTTC.

This clone appeared a single time. The chain combines TRBV27 with TRBJ2-1; D is undetermined. V lost 6 bases, J lost 3 bases, and 6 bases lay in between. Germline V CDR1 and CDR2: MNHEY, SMNVEV (reference sequence). This CDR3 region has 12 residues. The CDR3 DNA is TGTGCCAGCAGGCGGAGCTACAATGAGCAGTTCTTC. Its translation: CASRRSYNEQFF.

J is TRBJ2-5 and V is TRBV6-6, with 10 bases that match TRBD1. V lost 6 bases and J lost 5; bases outside the gene matches: 6. Looked up from germline, CDR1 is MNHNY and CDR2 is SVGAGI (reference sequence). The CDR3 length is 14 residues. CDR3 sequence: CASRTTGGRETQYF. The CDR3 bases are TGTGCCAGCAGGACGACAGGGGGCCGGGAGACCCAGTACTTC.

The gene calls are TRBV27 and TRBJ2-1; 7 bases match TRBD2. Germline CDR1 and CDR2: MNHEY and SMNVEV (reference sequence). Trimming removed 0 bases from V and 4 bases from J; junction bases left unmatched: 3. The CDR3 has 15 amino acids. The CDR3 bases are TGTGCCAGCAGTTTATCAGCGGGAAGTTACAATGAGCAGTTCTTC. It codes for CASSLSAGSYNEQFF.

This clone was found once. J is TRBJ1-1 and V is TRBV6-5, with a weak D call TRBD1 (6 bases). With 4 bases removed from V and 0 bases from J, the gap between germline ends came to 9 bases. The CDR3 is 14 residues long. CDR1 is MNHEY, CDR2 SVGAGI, per germline. The CDR3 nucleotides read TGTGCCAGCAGTTTCACAGGGATGAACACTGAAGCTTTCTTT. It translates to CASSFTGMNTEAFF.

The V and J genes are TRBV7-9 and TRBJ2-5; D gene unclear. The CDR3 contains 14 residues. CDR1 is SEHNR, CDR2 FQNEAQ, per germline (reference sequence). V was pared by 2 bases and J by 4 bases, with 11 bases between. The CDR3 DNA sequence: TGTGCCAGCAGCTTAAGTACTCCCGGAGAGACCCAGTACTTC. Translation: CASSLSTPGETQYF.